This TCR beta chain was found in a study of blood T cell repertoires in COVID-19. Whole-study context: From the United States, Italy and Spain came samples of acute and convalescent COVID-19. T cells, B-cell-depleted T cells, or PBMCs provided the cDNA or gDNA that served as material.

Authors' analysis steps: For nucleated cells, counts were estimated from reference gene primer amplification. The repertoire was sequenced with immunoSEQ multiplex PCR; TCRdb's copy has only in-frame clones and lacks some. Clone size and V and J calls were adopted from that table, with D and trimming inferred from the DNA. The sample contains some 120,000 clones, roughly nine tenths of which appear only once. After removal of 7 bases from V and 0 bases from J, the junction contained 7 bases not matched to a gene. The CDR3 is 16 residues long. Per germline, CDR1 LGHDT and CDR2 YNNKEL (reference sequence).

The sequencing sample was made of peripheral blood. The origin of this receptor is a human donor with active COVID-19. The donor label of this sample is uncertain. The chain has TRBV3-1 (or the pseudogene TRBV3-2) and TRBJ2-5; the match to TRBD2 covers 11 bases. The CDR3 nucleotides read TGTGCCAGCACGCTAGCGGGGGGACGGTACCAAGAGACCCAGTACTTC. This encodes CASTLAGGRYQETQYF.